Listed below are T cell receptor beta chains from one sample, sequenced in a study of early T cells in non-severe SARS-CoV-2 infection. TCRdb reprocessed the 5' RACE reads via MiXCR and lists one record per CDR3 protein. The sample has about 80,000 distinct CDR3 sequences; 10% to 15% are singletons. The sequenced sample was whole blood, obtained at baseline. These receptors came from an adult who was a healthcare worker with PCR-confirmed SARS-CoV-2 infection or an uninfected control (not recorded which). The donor label of this sample is uncertain. CDR3s include the opening cysteine and the closing phenylalanine or tryptophan. Each record gives: V gene, J gene, CDR3 length, CDR3 protein.

>TRBV7-6|TRBJ1-6|14
CASSLGTTYSPLHF
>TRBV5-1|TRBJ2-2|15
CASSFETLLTGELFF
>TRBV6-6|TRBJ1-2|15
CASSYSGTDNYGYTF
>TRBV6-2/TRBV6-3|TRBJ2-1|17
CASSYPSTSDIYNEQFF
>TRBV6-2/TRBV6-3|TRBJ2-1|13
CASTRPQFAEQFF
>TRBV19|TRBJ1-2|14
CASSADRPIGGYTF
>TRBV7-3|TRBJ1-6|13
CASSGTGRSPLHF
>TRBV20-1|TRBJ2-4|13
CSARRVEENIQYF
>TRBV2|TRBJ2-7|14
CASEGRRLSYEQYF
>TRBV7-6|TRBJ2-3|14
CASSLVGSTDTQYF
>TRBV29-1|TRBJ1-1|11
CSGRDSAEAFF
>TRBV18|TRBJ2-7|15
CASSQLPGQGDEQYF
>TRBV12-3/TRBV12-4|TRBJ1-2|13
CASSPGTGEGYTF
>TRBV12-3/TRBV12-4|TRBJ1-2|15
CASTQYRAVISGYTF
>TRBV27|TRBJ2-7|15
CASRPYGTASYEQYF
>TRBV6-1|TRBJ2-7|10
CASSDVKEYF
>TRBV7-2|TRBJ2-3|12
CASSFPPDTQYF
>TRBV27|TRBJ1-3|13
CASSFGIGNTIYF
>TRBV30|TRBJ1-1|13
CAWVGQLNTEAFF
>TRBV24-1|TRBJ2-1|11
CATTSGDEQFF
>TRBV5-6|TRBJ2-2|15
CASSLPGQGTGELFF
>TRBV10-3|TRBJ2-3|16
CAISDKLAGVADTQYF
>TRBV6-2/TRBV6-3|TRBJ2-7|17
CASSVGTGVFRAYEQYF
>TRBV5-1|TRBJ1-3|15
CASSWQGTSGNTIYF
>TRBV30|TRBJ2-3|11
CAWSEGDTQYF
>TRBV7-3|TRBJ2-2|17
CASSLLGTSGTTGELFF
>TRBV12-3/TRBV12-4|TRBJ1-6|15
CASSQLHRADSPLHF